This is a list of T cell receptor beta chains from one sample in a study of blood T cells in healthy people across ages. MiXCR, run by TCRdb on the 5' RACE reads, gives a single entry per CDR3 protein. The table lists around 620,000 distinct CDR3 sequences, 27% of them singletons, with around 20% in the top ten. Sequencing input: blood. The receptors stem from a woman in her 70s in good health. CDR3s include the opening cysteine and the closing phenylalanine or tryptophan. D genes are given only for firm matches. Clone size is not always given. Where it is, it says once, few, many or a class for expanded clones.

>TRBD1|TRBV6-1|TRBJ2-4|-
CASRDPRMMTGGKLNIQYF
TGTGCCAGCAGGGACCCCCGAATGATGACAGGGGGCAAGTTAAACATTCAGTACTTC
>TRBD1|TRBV3-1|TRBJ2-2|few
CASSLLGQGRRGELFF
TGTGCCAGCAGCCTCCTGGGACAGGGCAGGAGAGGGGAGCTGTTTTTT
>-|TRBV2|TRBJ1-2|few
CAGGEEHGYTF
TGTGCCGGGGGCGAGGAACATGGCTACACCTTC
>-|TRBV3-1|TRBJ2-7|few
CASGYRALYEQYF
TGTGCCAGCGGATACAGGGCACTATACGAGCAGTACTTC
>-|TRBV7-9|TRBJ1-1|-
CASSSALNTVAFF
TGTGCCAGCAGCTCCGCCTTGAACACTGTAGCTTTCTTT
>-|TRBV9|TRBJ1-2|-
CASREVGYTF
TGTGCCAGCCGGGAAGTAGGCTACACCTTC
>-|TRBV5-1|TRBJ1-1|few
CASRTWVRNTEAFF
TGCGCCAGCCGGACCTGGGTACGGAACACTGAAGCTTTCTTT
>TRBD1|TRBV3-1|TRBJ1-6|few
CASSRKGTGDSPLHF
TGTGCCAGCAGTCGAAAAGGGACAGGTGATTCACCCCTCCACTTT
>TRBD1|TRBV20-1|TRBJ1-6|-
CSARPPGQTNSPLHF
TGCAGTGCTAGACCACCGGGACAGACCAATTCACCCCTCCACTTT
>-|TRBV7-3|TRBJ2-2|few
CASSVGTANTGELFF
TGTGCCAGCAGCGTAGGGACCGCGAACACCGGGGAGCTGTTTTTT
>TRBD1|TRBV5-1|TRBJ1-2|few
CASSRDRGTNGYTF
TGCGCCAGCAGTCGAGACAGGGGTACCAATGGCTACACCTTC
>TRBD1|TRBV29-1|TRBJ1-1|-
CSVEPGQGTEAFF
TGCAGCGTTGAACCGGGACAGGGAACTGAAGCTTTCTTT
>-|TRBV7-2|TRBJ2-5|few
CASSPAASAQYF
TGTGCCAGCAGCCCCGCGGCATCGGCCCAGTACTTC